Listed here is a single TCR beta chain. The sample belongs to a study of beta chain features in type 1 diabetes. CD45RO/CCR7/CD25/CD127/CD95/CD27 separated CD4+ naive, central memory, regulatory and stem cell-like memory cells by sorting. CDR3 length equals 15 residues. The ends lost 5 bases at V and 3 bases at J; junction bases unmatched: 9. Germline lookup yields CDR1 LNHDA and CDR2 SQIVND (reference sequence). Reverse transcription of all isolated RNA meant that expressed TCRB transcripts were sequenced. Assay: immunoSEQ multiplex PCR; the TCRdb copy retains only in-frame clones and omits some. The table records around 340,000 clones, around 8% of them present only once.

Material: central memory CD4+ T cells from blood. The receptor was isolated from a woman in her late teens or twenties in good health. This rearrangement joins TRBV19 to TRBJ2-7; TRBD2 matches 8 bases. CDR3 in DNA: TGTGCCAGTAGTGTCACAGCGGGAGATGGCTACGAGCAGTACTTC. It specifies CASSVTAGDGYEQYF.